The 30 T cell receptor beta chains reported below all come from one sample, sequenced in a study of human T cells and chemical hapten exposure. The time point: pre-sensitization, week 0. Treatment denoted: therapeutic diphenylcyclopropenone sensitization with weekly scalp DPC. TCRdb reanalysed the RACE reads using MiXCR and keeps one entry per CDR3 protein. The profile covers 95,000 to 150,000 distinct CDR3 sequences, with 13% appearing a single time and about 3% taken by the ten largest. Sequenced here: whole blood, sampled in connection with sensitization to the hapten diphenylcyclopropenone (DPC). These receptors came from a woman younger than 35 with alopecia areata. Some clones in this sample may be carry-over from other donors' samples.

The table lists this clonotype with many counts. This sequence joins TRBV2 and TRBJ2-5; D not certain. The V gene's germline CDR1 is SNHLY and CDR2 FYNNEI. This CDR3 spans 15 amino acids. Between the trimmed V and J ends, which lost 1 base and 1 base, there was a span of 10 bases. This CDR3 is CASSEEVATQETQYF. CDR3 bases: TGTGCCAGCAGTGAAGAGGTGGCAACCCAAGAGACCCAGTACTTC.

DNA of the CDR3: TGTGCCAGCAGCGTAGGTGTAAACGGCAATCAGCCCCAGCATTTT. It yields the protein CASSVGVNGNQPQHF. The rearrangement joins TRBV9 to TRBJ1-5; D is unclear. V gave up 0 bases and J gave up 2 bases, with 9 bases separating them. CDR1 and CDR2 (germline): SGDLS, YYNGEE. This CDR3 is 15 amino acids long.

This clonotype was seen repeatedly, ten times or more. The chain combines TRBV6-5 with TRBJ1-2; D unclear. V shed 2 bases and J shed 2 bases, with 9 bases lying between them. This CDR3 comprises 14 residues. CDR1 and CDR2 from the germline V gene are MNHEY and SVGAGI. The CDR3 DNA is TGTGCCAGCAGTTACGGGAGAGGGAACTATGGCTACACCTTC. Translated: CASSYGRGNYGYTF.

The chain has TRBV20-1 and TRBJ2-1; 9 bases map to TRBD2. J lost 6 bases, V lost 0 bases, and 9 bases had no gene match. Germline loops: CDR1 DFQATT, CDR2 SNEGSKA (reference sequence). This CDR3 has 16 amino acids. CDR3 in DNA: TGCAGTGCTAGAGACAGCGGGGGGCCCCCCCGCAATGAGCAGTTCTTC. Translated, it gives CSARDSGGPPRNEQFF.

This clonotype was detected only a few times. This chain links TRBV6-4 with TRBJ2-2; the D is unclear. From germline, CDR1 is MRHNA and CDR2 SNTAGT. V lost 3 bases and J 2 bases, leaving 13 bases between the germline ends. CDR3 size: 16 residues. The CDR3 protein is CASSDHATENTGELFF. The CDR3 DNA is TGTGCCAGCAGTGATCACGCCACAGAAAACACCGGGGAGCTGTTTTTT.

The chain employs TRBV3-1 and TRBJ1-6; D gene ambiguous. CDR3 length equals 14 residues. V was trimmed by 4 bases and J by 7 bases, leaving 11 bases between them. Germline loops: CDR1 LGHDT, CDR2 YNNKEL (reference sequence). DNA for the CDR3: TGTGCCAGCAGCCCCTCGGTCTCCAATTCACCCCTCCACTTT. Its protein is CASSPSVSNSPLHF.

The chain carries TRBV6-2 or TRBV6-3 and TRBJ2-1, with D possibly matching TRBD2 (6 bases). CDR1 is MNHEY, CDR2 SVGEGT, per germline. With 2 bases removed from V and 0 bases from J, the gap between germline ends came to 14 bases. This CDR3 spans 17 amino acids. The CDR3 sequence is CASSYEGLYSSYNEQFF. The CDR3 DNA follows: TGTGCCAGCAGTTACGAGGGACTTTATAGCTCCTACAATGAGCAGTTCTTC.

This clonotype was found a few times. The V gene is TRBV19, the J gene TRBJ2-7; D is possibly TRBD2 (5 bases). Germline CDR1 and CDR2: LNHDA and SQIVND (reference sequence). CDR3 length equals 16 residues. V lost 6 bases to trimming and J lost 2 bases, with 20 bases between them. The CDR3 is CASRAVGGQATYEQYF. The CDR3 coding sequence is TGTGCCAGTAGGGCCGTAGGCGGGCAGGCAACCTACGAGCAGTACTTC.

In its sample, this clonotype was seen a few times. The chain recombines TRBV6-5 with TRBJ2-3; D is unclear. The V end lost 6 bases, the J end lost 2 bases, and 15 bases lay between the germline ends. The germline V gene encodes CDR1 MNHEY and CDR2 SVGAGI. The CDR3 extends over 15 amino acids. CDR3 in amino acids: CASSLKPDSTDTQYF. The CDR3 coding sequence is TGTGCCAGCAGCCTGAAACCTGACTCCACAGATACGCAGTATTTT.

Ten or more counts support this clonotype. The rearrangement uses TRBV28 and TRBJ1-1; possibly TRBD1 for D (5 bases). This CDR3 contains 14 residues. The germline CDR1 and CDR2 sequences are MDHEN and SYDVKM. Trimming took off 6 bases at V and 8 bases at J, with 19 bases between the two ends. Here the CDR3 DNA reads TGTGCCAGCAGGACCGGGACCCGTGACCTGGAAGCTTTCTTT. The encoded protein is CASRTGTRDLEAFF.

The gene calls are TRBV6-6 and TRBJ2-7; 9 positions agree with TRBD1. Per germline, CDR1 MNHNY and CDR2 SVGAGI (reference sequence). Unmatched junction bases numbered 1, after V lost 5 bases and J lost 5 bases. CDR3 size: 12 residues. As DNA, the CDR3 is TGTGCCAGCAGTGGGGACAGGGACGAGCAGTACTTC. Residues: CASSGDRDEQYF.

This chain uses TRBV4-3 with TRBJ1-3, with D perhaps TRBD1 (6 bases). Germline V gene lookup returns CDR1 LGHNA and CDR2 YSLEER. With 0 bases removed from V and 2 bases from J, the gap between germline ends came to 11 bases. The CDR3 is 16 residues long. CDR3 coding DNA: TGCGCCAGCAGCCAAGATCTGCCAGGGGCTGGAAACACCATATATTTT. Translation: CASSQDLPGAGNTIYF.

This chain uses TRBV10-1 with TRBJ1-4, with D uncertain. V gave up 6 bases and J gave up 7 bases, with 15 bases separating them. CDR3 length: 14 residues. Germline CDR1 reads WNHNN; CDR2 reads SYGVQD (reference sequence). CDR3 in amino acids: CASSPTGMREKLFF. The CDR3 nucleotides read TGCGCCAGCAGCCCGACCGGGATGCGTGAAAAACTGTTTTTT.

The chain joins TRBV5-1 to TRBJ1-2, with D possibly being TRBD1 (5 bases). The CDR3 extends over 12 amino acids. Trimming removed 0 bases at V and 8 bases at J, with 8 bases between. The V gene's germline CDR1 is SGHRS and CDR2 YFSETQ. CDR3 sequence reads: CASSLGRQGYTF. The CDR3 DNA reads TGCGCCAGCAGCTTGGGACGACAGGGCTACACCTTC.

This clonotype has a handful of counts. The chain employs TRBV5-1 and TRBJ2-1; D perhaps matches TRBD1 (6 bases). The V and J ends lost 3 bases and 0 bases respectively, with 10 bases between them. The CDR3 extends over 15 amino acids. The germline V gene has CDR1 SGHRS and CDR2 YFSETQ. In nucleotides, the CDR3 is TGCGCCAGCAGCTCACAGGGAAGCTCCTACAATGAGCAGTTCTTC. This sequence encodes CASSSQGSSYNEQFF.

This clonotype was observed a few times. The V and J genes are TRBV27 and TRBJ1-4, with TRBD1 as a possible D gene (5 bases). The germline V gene has CDR1 MNHEY and CDR2 SMNVEV (reference sequence). This CDR3 is 15 amino acids long. V gave up 4 bases and J gave up 5 bases, with 14 bases separating them. The CDR3 DNA sequence: TGTGCCAGCAGTTCCCACCAGGGAGGCAATGAAAAACTGTTTTTT. Translation gives CASSSHQGGNEKLFF.

The chain has TRBV12-3 or TRBV12-4 and TRBJ1-1; tentative D call: TRBD1 (6 bases). The CDR3 spans 13 residues. V was pared by 6 bases and J by 6 bases, with 14 bases between. The chain's CDR3 is CASSRQANAEAFF. CDR3 in DNA: TGTGCCAGCAGCCGACAGGCGAATGCTGAAGCTTTCTTT.

Many counts were recorded for this clonotype. This chain connects TRBV7-2 to TRBJ1-2; 10 bases are a match to TRBD1. The length of the CDR3 is 14 residues. V trimming: 7 bases; J trimming: 10 bases; junction bases outside the gene matches: 12. The germline V gene has CDR1 SGHTA and CDR2 FQGNSA. CDR3 coding DNA: TGTGCCAGCAACCGGGACAGGGGACCTATGGACTACACCTTC. Protein product: CASNRDRGPMDYTF. Full variable domain (remainder filled in from reference TRBV7-2 and TRBJ1-2): GAGVSQSPSNKVTEKGKDVELRCDPISGHTALYWYRQSLGQGLEFLIYFQGNSAPDKSGLPSDRFSAERTGGSVSTLTIQRTQQEDSAVYLCASNRDRGPMDYTFGSGTRLTVV.

The table lists this clonotype with many counts. The chain employs TRBV7-9 and TRBJ2-7; D call uncertain. This CDR3 contains 12 residues. V was pared by 5 bases and J by 7 bases, with 12 bases between. Germline V CDR1 and CDR2: SEHNR, FQNEAQ (reference sequence). The CDR3 sequence is CASSAASVEQYF. The DNA of the CDR3 is TGTGCCAGCAGCGCGGCATCTGTGGAGCAGTACTTC.

J is TRBJ2-3 and V is TRBV11-2; unclear D gene. The CDR3 is 16 residues long. Between the trimmed V and J ends, which lost 1 base and 0 bases, there was a span of 11 bases. Germline CDR1 is SGHAT and CDR2 is FQNNGV. CDR3 nucleotides: TGTGCCAGCAGCTTAGTAGCCTCCCGAAGCACAGATACGCAGTATTTT. This sequence encodes CASSLVASRSTDTQYF.

This clonotype was detected many times. This chain uses TRBV11-2 with TRBJ1-1; possibly TRBD1 for D (6 bases). This CDR3 comprises 17 residues. V shed 1 base and J shed 0 bases, with 15 bases lying between them. Germline assignment: CDR1 SGHAT and CDR2 FQNNGV. Written as DNA, the CDR3 is TGTGCCAGCAGCTTAGCCACACCGGGACACATGAACACTGAAGCTTTCTTT. Its protein is CASSLATPGHMNTEAFF.

The V call is TRBV5-6, the J call TRBJ1-1; D not resolved. The ends were cut back, 2 bases at V and 3 bases at J, with 11 bases in the middle. Per germline, CDR1 SGHDT and CDR2 YYEEEE. This CDR3 is 14 amino acids long. The CDR3: CASSFRRVDTEAFF. The CDR3, as DNA: TGTGCCAGCAGCTTTAGGAGGGTGGACACTGAAGCTTTCTTT.

J is TRBJ1-2 and V is TRBV12-3 or TRBV12-4; 7 bases agree with TRBD1. The CDR3 consists of 13 residues. J was trimmed by 4 bases and V by 5 bases; bases with no gene match: 4. The CDR3, as DNA: TGTGCCAGCAGTACACAGGGGAGCTATGGCTACACCTTC. It encodes CASSTQGSYGYTF.

This sequence joins TRBV7-9 and TRBJ2-7; D tentatively fits TRBD1 or TRBD2 (6 bases each). The CDR3 contains 15 residues. V was pared by 2 bases and J by 5 bases, with 16 bases between. CDR1 SEHNR and CDR2 FQNEAQ come from the germline V gene (reference sequence). The CDR3 DNA reads TGTGCCAGCAGCTTAATGGGGACCGGGGGCGACGAGCAGTACTTC. As protein: CASSLMGTGGDEQYF. The whole variable domain, filled in from reference TRBV7-9 and TRBJ2-7, reads DTGVSQNPRHKITKRGQNVTFRCDPISEHNRLYWYRQTLGQGPEFLTYFQNEAQLEKSRLLSDRFSAERPKGSFSTLEIQRTEQGDSAMYLCASSLMGTGGDEQYFGPGTRLTVT.

This clonotype showed up many times. This chain uses TRBV9 with TRBJ2-1, with D maybe TRBD2 (6 bases). CDR3 length: 17 amino acids. Germline V gene sequence: CDR1 SGDLS, CDR2 YYNGEE. The V gene lost 3 bases and the J gene lost 5 bases, with 21 bases spanning the gap. DNA of the CDR3: TGTGCCAGCAGCGCAACCCCTTCCGGGGGAAGGGACAATGAGCAGTTCTTC. This gives the protein CASSATPSGGRDNEQFF.

This clonotype was picked up many times. The chain employs TRBV18 and TRBJ2-2; D call uncertain. The CDR3 runs to 12 residues. The V gene's germline CDR1 is KGHSH and CDR2 LQKENI. Trimming shortened V by 0 bases and J by 4 bases, and 0 bases separated the two germline ends. The chain's CDR3 is CASSPPTGELFF. The CDR3 DNA is TGTGCCAGCTCACCACCCACCGGGGAGCTGTTTTTT.

The V call is TRBV6-5, the J call TRBJ1-4, with TRBD1 identical over 8 bases. The CDR3 totals 18 residues. V lost 5 bases, J lost 3 bases, and 14 bases stayed unmatched. Looked up from germline, CDR1 is MNHEY and CDR2 is SVGAGI. CDR3 bases: TGTGCCAGCAGTACGGGGACAGGTGGGGGTTTGGCTAATGAAAAACTGTTTTTT. The encoded protein is CASSTGTGGGLANEKLFF.

The V gene is TRBV7-6, the J gene TRBJ1-3; D is perhaps TRBD1 (5 bases). Germline CDR1 is SGHVS and CDR2 is FNYEAQ. The CDR3 totals 17 residues. V shed 4 bases and J shed 0 bases, with 16 bases lying between them. The CDR3 coding sequence is TGTGCCAGCAGCTCAAGAAACGGGGGTGACTCTGGAAACACCATATATTTT. Its protein is CASSSRNGGDSGNTIYF. Combining the CDR3 with reference TRBV7-6 and TRBJ1-3 gives the whole variable domain GAGVSQSPRYKVTKRGQDVALRCDPISGHVSLYWYRQALGQGPEFLTYFNYEAQQDKSGLPNDRFSAERPEGSISTLTIQRTEQRDSAMYRCASSSRNGGDSGNTIYFGEGSWLTVV.

In its sample, this clonotype was seen many times. The chain couples TRBV19 to TRBJ2-1, with D tentatively TRBD1 or TRBD2 (6 bases each). CDR3 length: 15 amino acids. Germline-derived CDR1 and CDR2 are LNHDA and SQIVND (reference sequence). Deletions cut 4 bases from V and 3 bases from J, with 13 bases between. The CDR3, as DNA: TGTGCCAGTAGTAAGGCCGGGGGCCTCTACAATGAGCAGTTCTTC. Protein sequence: CASSKAGGLYNEQFF.

This clonotype has just a few counts. This chain joins TRBV25-1 and TRBJ2-5; D might be TRBD2 (6 bases). Germline lookup yields CDR1 MGHDK and CDR2 SYGVNS. The CDR3 contains 17 residues. V lost 3 bases to trimming and J lost 2 bases, with 19 bases between them. The CDR3 DNA reads TGTGCCAGCAGTGAGCCTATTACTAGCAACCTACAAGAGACCCAGTACTTC. Its translation: CASSEPITSNLQETQYF.